The following is a T cell receptor beta chain sequence with its context. The antigen remains undetermined. This sample is part of a study of shared clonotypes between healthy human individuals. Regarding the study as a whole: When naive CD4 clonotypes were compared across four donors, about 4.9% were shared.

CDR3 length equals 15 residues. Per the germline V gene, CDR1 is MNHEY and CDR2 is SVGAGI. Trimming removed 6 bases from V and 4 bases from J, with 13 bases in between. Deep-level running was used for the assay. TCRdb keeps only in-frame clones here, not all; method: immunoSEQ multiplex PCR. The table records about 2,500,000 clones, around 90% of them present only once. Input material: naive CD4+ T cells sorted from blood. Subset specified: CD45RA+ positively selected. The chain recombines TRBV6-5 with TRBJ1-6; a possible D gene is TRBD1 (5 bases). This TCR was sampled from a man aged 18 to 30 in good health. The CDR3 sequence: CASSDFEGYNSPLHF. DNA for the CDR3: TGTGCCAGCAGCGACTTCGAGGGGTATAATTCACCCCTCCACTTT.